This T cell receptor (beta chain) was captured by sequencing in a study of human T cells and chemical hapten exposure. Study observations and caveats: TCRs above 1 in 1000 frequency did not change with DPC sensitization.

It was unfractionated whole blood from which total RNA was extracted. Original handling: From about 20,000 to 690,000 TCRs were found per sample, with a median of about 100,000. TCRdb passed the 5' RACE reads through MiXCR, listing each CDR3 protein once. V and J calls and clone size were set by TCRdb, not the authors. The sample consists of 65,000 to 95,000 distinct CDR3 sequences, 6.5% to 8.5% of them appearing once. Notes on this clonotype: Its antigen is unidentified.

The trim removed 0 bases at V and 2 bases at J, leaving 5 bases unmatched. Germline CDR1 reads SGHRS; CDR2 reads YFSETQ. The CDR3 runs 16 residues. The genes are TRBV5-1 and TRBJ2-3; TRBD1 matches at 8 bases. This TCR was sampled from a male donor in good health. CDR3 region: CASSLVGTGSTDTQYF. CDR3 coding DNA: TGCGCCAGCAGCTTGGTTGGGACAGGATCCACAGATACGCAGTATTTT.